What follows are 23 T cell receptor beta chains derived from one specimen sequenced in a study of blood T cell repertoires in COVID-19. Sequencing was performed with immunoSEQ multiplex PCR; in TCRdb, only in-frame clones are kept and a portion is missing. The profile shows roughly 18,000 clones, 70% to 85% of them singletons. The sequenced sample consisted of peripheral blood. The receptors come from a man between 70 and 80 years old with COVID-19, enrolled during active disease.

This sequence joins TRBV7-9 and TRBJ1-2; tentative D call: TRBD1 (5 bases). Germline loops: CDR1 SEHNR, CDR2 FQNEAQ (reference sequence). The ends were cut back, 6 bases at V and 5 bases at J, with 16 bases in the middle. The CDR3 has 14 residues. The CDR3 is CASSPPGVWYGYTF. The CDR3 DNA follows: TGTGCCAGCAGTCCTCCGGGGGTATGGTATGGCTACACCTTC.

This chain links TRBV19 with TRBJ2-3; D possibly corresponds to TRBD2 (5 bases). Germline loops: CDR1 LNHDA, CDR2 SQIVND (reference sequence). Trimming removed 5 bases at V and 4 bases at J, with 16 bases between. CDR3 size: 15 residues. CDR3 region: CASSRPGGSADTQYF. The CDR3 DNA reads TGTGCCAGTAGTCGACCGGGCGGGTCGGCAGATACGCAGTATTTT. Supplemented by reference TRBV19 and TRBJ2-3, the full variable domain reads DGGITQSPKYLFRKEGQNVTLSCEQNLNHDAMYWYRQDPGQGLRLIYYSQIVNDFQKGDIAEGYSVSREKKESFPLTVTSAQKNPTAFYLCASSRPGGSADTQYFGPGTRLTVL.

This chain joins TRBV3-1 (or the pseudogene TRBV3-2) and TRBJ2-1; TRBD2 aligns across 9 bases. The germline gives CDR1 LGHDT, CDR2 YNNKEL (reference sequence). The CDR3 runs 14 residues. Losses at the gene ends were 2 bases for V and 7 bases for J; bases not matched to a gene: 3. The CDR3 DNA is TGTGCCAGCAGCCAATCTAGCGGGAAAAATGAGCAGTTCTTC. It translates to CASSQSSGKNEQFF.

This clone is labeled large (0.1 to 1%). The chain carries TRBV4-2 and TRBJ2-5; TRBD2 matches 9 bases. J was trimmed by 4 bases and V by 1 base; bases with no gene match: 7. The CDR3 runs to 16 residues. From germline, CDR1 is LGHNA and CDR2 YNFKEQ. CDR3 sequence (DNA): TGTGCCAGCAGCCAAGGGGTGGCGGGGGGGCCAGAGACCCAGTACTTC. Translation gives CASSQGVAGGPETQYF.

This clone was counted once. The V and J genes are TRBV15 and TRBJ1-5, with no clear D. This CDR3 contains 13 residues. V was trimmed by 7 bases and J by 0 bases, leaving 7 bases between them. The V gene's germline CDR1 is LNHNV and CDR2 YYDKDF (reference sequence). As DNA, the CDR3 is TGTGCCACCACGGGAAATAGCAATCAGCCCCAGCATTTT. It codes for CATTGNSNQPQHF.

This clone appeared a single time. This chain connects TRBV11-2 to TRBJ2-2; D gene unclear. This CDR3 contains 12 residues. V was trimmed by 4 bases and J by 5 bases, leaving 5 bases between them. Germline V gene lookup returns CDR1 SGHAT and CDR2 FQNNGV. Here the CDR3 DNA reads TGTGCCAGCAGCTCTTTGACCGGGGAGCTGTTTTTT. Amino acid sequence: CASSSLTGELFF.

This sequence joins TRBV2 and TRBJ1-2; TRBD1 might be the D (6 bases). The CDR3 runs 14 residues. V lost 8 bases to trimming and J lost 8 bases, with 21 bases between them. CDR1 is SNHLY, CDR2 FYNNEI, per germline. The CDR3 region is CASLGPFRGGGYTF. CDR3 DNA sequence: TGTGCCAGCCTTGGGCCCTTCAGGGGCGGGGGCTACACCTTC.

The genes are TRBV2 and TRBJ1-1; a weak D match, TRBD1 (5 bases). Germline values: CDR1 SNHLY, CDR2 FYNNEI. Trimming cost V 5 bases and J 1 base, with 14 bases left between them. The CDR3 has 15 amino acids. The CDR3 loop is CASSLGEGTNTEAFF. The DNA for the CDR3 is TGTGCCAGCAGTCTTGGGGAGGGGACGAACACTGAAGCTTTCTTT.

This clone has only one observation. This chain connects TRBV5-6 to TRBJ2-5; maybe TRBD1 (6 bases). Per the germline V gene, CDR1 is SGHDT and CDR2 is YYEEEE. The CDR3 has 18 residues. Trimming pared 2 bases from V and 2 bases from J, leaving 22 bases between. The CDR3 coding sequence is TGTGCCAGCAGCTTAAAAGTGTGGGACAAAAGGGATCAAGAGACCCAGTACTTC. Its protein is CASSLKVWDKRDQETQYF.

This rearrangement joins TRBV27 to TRBJ2-1; 7 nucleotides match TRBD1. This CDR3 has 11 residues. J gave up 16 bases and V 6 bases, and 9 bases lay outside the gene matches. CDR1 is MNHEY, CDR2 SMNVEV, per germline (reference sequence). CDR3 coding DNA: TGTGCCAGCAGGGGCAGGGACAGCGAATTCTTC. Encoded protein: CASRGRDSEFF.

This clone is deemed medium-sized (0.01 to 0.1%). The rearrangement links TRBV7-3 to TRBJ2-1, with D possibly matching TRBD1 (5 bases). Germline V CDR1 and CDR2: SGHTA, FQGTGA. The V and J ends lost 2 bases and 8 bases respectively, with 13 bases between them. The CDR3 covers 14 residues. The CDR3 DNA reads as TGTGCCAGCAGCTTACCAGGGTGGCAGGATGAGCAGTTCTTC. This codes for CASSLPGWQDEQFF.

The genes are TRBV5-4 and TRBJ2-3; 12 bases map to TRBD2. V trimming: 6 bases; J trimming: 6 bases; junction bases outside the gene matches: 14. This CDR3 has 17 residues. In germline, CDR1 is SGHNT, CDR2 YYREEE (reference sequence). The CDR3 nucleotides read TGTGCCAGCAAAGCGGCCCCTAGCGGGGGGGCCGGGGATACGCAGTATTTT. As protein: CASKAAPSGGAGDTQYF.

The chain joins TRBV6-6 to TRBJ2-2, with D tentatively TRBD1 (6 bases). V lost 4 bases and J 6 bases, leaving 18 bases between the germline ends. CDR1 MNHNY and CDR2 SVGAGI come from the germline V gene (reference sequence). CDR3 length: 16 residues. CDR3 residues: CASSFGQLRVSGELFF. The CDR3 nucleotides are TGTGCCAGCAGTTTCGGACAGCTTCGGGTGTCCGGGGAGCTGTTTTTT.

This clone was seen a handful of times. The CDR3 DNA sequence: TGTGCCAGTGCAACAACCGGGACAGATTCCTACACCTTC. Residues: CASATTGTDSYTF. The chain is built from TRBV19 and TRBJ1-2; 7 bases fit TRBD1. Germline V gene lookup returns CDR1 LNHDA and CDR2 SQIVND (reference sequence). The V segment lost 8 bases and the J segment 10 bases; nucleotides outside the gene matches: 13. The CDR3 is 13 amino acids.

The rearrangement links TRBV6-2 or TRBV6-3 to TRBJ1-3; D gene uncertain. The length of the CDR3 is 17 residues. The V and J ends lost 5 bases and 0 bases respectively, with 17 bases between them. CDR1 is MNHEY, CDR2 SVGEGT, per germline. The CDR3 protein is CASSQVSLRVSGNTIYF. The CDR3 DNA reads as TGTGCCAGCAGTCAGGTTTCTCTGAGAGTCTCTGGAAACACCATATATTTT.

The rearrangement joins TRBV5-6 to TRBJ1-6; 7 bases fit TRBD1. The CDR3 is made up of 15 amino acids. CDR1 is SGHDT and CDR2 is YYEEEE in the germline V gene. J gave up 8 bases and V 0 bases, and 5 bases lay outside the gene matches. The CDR3 spells CASSLDARGDSPLHF. DNA for the CDR3: TGTGCCAGCAGCTTGGATGCCAGGGGGGATTCACCCCTCCACTTT.

This chain connects TRBV28 to TRBJ1-2; the match to TRBD1 covers 8 bases. Germline trimming cut 1 base from V and 4 bases from J; bases unmatched to any gene: 11. The CDR3 has 17 amino acids. CDR1 and CDR2 from the germline V gene are MDHEN and SYDVKM. The CDR3 sequence: CASSLSFAQGAAYGYTF. The CDR3, as DNA: TGTGCCAGCAGTTTATCCTTTGCCCAGGGGGCCGCCTATGGCTACACCTTC.

J is TRBJ1-1 and V is TRBV7-2; a weak D match, TRBD1 (5 bases). This CDR3 has 15 residues. Germline CDR1 SGHTA, CDR2 FQGNSA. Trimming stripped 3 bases from V and 8 bases from J, with 19 bases between. Here the CDR3 reads CASSLNPTGGGEAFF. CDR3 DNA: TGTGCCAGCAGCTTGAACCCGACGGGGGGAGGGGAAGCTTTCTTT.

This clone has just one count. The junction shows a germline mismatch at one end, possibly a read error. This chain joins TRBV3-1 (or the pseudogene TRBV3-2) and TRBJ1-5; the D gene is possibly TRBD1 (6 bases). Germline-derived CDR1 and CDR2 are LGHDT and YNNKEL (reference sequence). This CDR3 is 12 amino acids long. In nucleotides, the CDR3 is TGTGCCAGTAGCCCCAGGGGCCAGCCCCAGCATTTT. Amino acids: CASSPRGQPQHF.

The chain employs TRBV5-1 and TRBJ2-1, with a possible D match to TRBD2 (6 bases). This CDR3 is built from 17 residues. CDR1 SGHRS and CDR2 YFSETQ come from the germline V gene. Trimming shortened V by 0 bases and J by 1 base, and 14 bases separated the two germline ends. The CDR3 reads CASSLADYASSYNEQFF. The CDR3 DNA reads as TGCGCCAGCAGCTTGGCGGACTACGCATCTTCCTACAATGAGCAGTTCTTC.

The chain carries TRBV15 and TRBJ2-7, with D maybe TRBD1 (6 bases). Trimming cost V 4 bases and J 2 bases, with 9 bases left between them. This CDR3 has 13 residues. The germline V gene encodes CDR1 LNHNV and CDR2 YYDKDF (reference sequence). CDR3 DNA: TGTGCCACCAGCAACGGACAGACCTACGAGCAGTACTTC. It codes for CATSNGQTYEQYF.

The chain has TRBV4-2 and TRBJ2-7, with D possibly TRBD2 on 7 matching bases. V dropped 6 bases and J dropped 3 bases, with 12 bases sitting between them. The CDR3 is made up of 13 amino acids. CDR1 is LGHNA, CDR2 YNFKEQ, per germline. The CDR3 nucleotides read TGTGCCAGCAGTCCGGGGGGCCTCTACGAGCAGTACTTC. This translates into CASSPGGLYEQYF.

The rearrangement uses TRBV28 and TRBJ1-6; 8 bases match TRBD1. The CDR3 is 15 amino acids. V lost 5 bases and J lost 10; bases outside the gene matches: 10. The V gene's germline CDR1 is MDHEN and CDR2 SYDVKM. CDR3 DNA sequence: TGTGCCAGCAGTCTAATGACAGGGGCTCACTCACCCCTCCACTTT. This gives the protein CASSLMTGAHSPLHF.